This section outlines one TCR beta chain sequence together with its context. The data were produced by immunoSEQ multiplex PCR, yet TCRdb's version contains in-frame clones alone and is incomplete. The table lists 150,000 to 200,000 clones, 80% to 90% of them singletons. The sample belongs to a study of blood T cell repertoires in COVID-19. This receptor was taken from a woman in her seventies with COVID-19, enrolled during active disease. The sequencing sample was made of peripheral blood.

The CDR3 DNA is TGTGCCAGCTGGAGCGGGGAGAAAAACATTCAGTACTTC. The encoded protein is CASWSGEKNIQYF. The chain employs TRBV6-5 and TRBJ2-4; 7 positions agree with TRBD2. The CDR3 has 13 residues. Trimming cost V 8 bases and J 4 bases; bases outside gene matches: 5. Germline V gives CDR1 MNHEY, CDR2 SVGAGI.